One sample yielded the 27 T cell receptor beta chains listed below, sequenced in a study of graft-versus-host responses after intestinal transplantation. The repertoire was sequenced with immunoSEQ multiplex PCR; TCRdb's copy has only in-frame clones and lacks some. Of 15,000 to 20,000 clones listed, approximately 87% are singletons. This specimen consisted of bone marrow, obtained nearly 130 days after intestinal transplantation. The receptors originated from a human patient who received an intestinal transplant, so some T cells may come from the graft donor.

V gene TRBV2 combines with J gene TRBJ2-1; TRBD2 agrees at 7 bases. The V and J ends lost 7 bases and 4 bases, in that order; junction bases with no gene match: 4. Germline-derived CDR1 and CDR2 are SNHLY and FYNNEI. There are 13 residues in the CDR3. The CDR3: CASTSGVYNEQFF. The CDR3 DNA is TGTGCCAGCACCAGCGGGGTATACAATGAGCAGTTCTTC.

V usage is TRBV7-9 and J usage is TRBJ1-1; D gene uncertain. This CDR3 comprises 13 residues. Trimming cost V 1 base and J 3 bases, with 6 bases left between them. Per germline, CDR1 SEHNR and CDR2 FQNEAQ (reference sequence). CDR3 sequence reads: CASSLVLDTEAFF. The CDR3 DNA reads TGTGCCAGCAGCTTAGTTTTGGACACTGAAGCTTTCTTT.

This sequence joins TRBV10-3 and TRBJ2-6, with TRBD2 as a possible D gene (6 bases). CDR3 length: 19 amino acids. Trimming removed 2 bases at V and 4 bases at J, with 21 bases between. Germline V CDR1 and CDR2: ENHRY, SYGVKD. The CDR3 reads CAISEPTSPQLGGANVLTF. The DNA of the CDR3 is TGTGCCATCAGTGAGCCCACTAGCCCACAGCTGGGGGGGGCCAACGTCCTGACTTTC.

V and J are TRBV30 and TRBJ2-7; D remains ambiguous. This CDR3 has 13 amino acids. The germline gives CDR1 GTSNPN, CDR2 SVGIG (reference sequence). Trimming left V 0 bases short and J 5 bases short, with 11 bases between. In DNA, the CDR3 is TGTGCCTGGAGTGTAGCCCCGAGGAACGAGCAGTACTTC. This sequence encodes CAWSVAPRNEQYF.

This rearrangement joins TRBV27 to TRBJ2-7, with D maybe TRBD1 (6 bases). V lost 6 bases to trimming and J lost 0 bases, with 15 bases between them. The CDR3 runs to 15 residues. Germline V CDR1 and CDR2: MNHEY, SMNVEV (reference sequence). The CDR3 loop reads CASSLTGHNSYEQYF. CDR3 DNA sequence: TGTGCCAGCAGCCTCACAGGGCATAACTCCTACGAGCAGTACTTC.

The count of this clone is one. This chain joins TRBV5-1 and TRBJ1-2, with a tentative D call TRBD1 (5 bases). CDR1 SGHRS and CDR2 YFSETQ come from the germline V gene. This CDR3 has 16 amino acids. V was shortened by 4 bases and J by 6 bases, with 22 bases between the two germline ends. The CDR3: CASSAGLTNKADGYTF. The DNA of the CDR3 is TGCGCCAGCAGCGCGGGACTGACCAACAAAGCGGATGGCTACACCTTC.

The table lists this clone with a count of one. The V call is TRBV11-1, the J call TRBJ2-7; 12 nucleotides agree with TRBD1. The V segment lost 5 bases and the J segment 4 bases; nucleotides outside the gene matches: 6. The germline gives CDR1 SGHAT, CDR2 FQDESV (reference sequence). This CDR3 is built from 15 residues. In DNA, the CDR3 is TGTGCCAGCAGCATCCGGGACAGGGGGCGGTACGAGCAGTACTTC. Translated, it gives CASSIRDRGRYEQYF.

The chain is built from TRBV5-1 and TRBJ2-7; D is undetermined. Germline V gives CDR1 SGHRS, CDR2 YFSETQ. The CDR3 has 12 amino acids. With 2 bases removed from V and 0 bases from J, the gap between germline ends came to 3 bases. Here the CDR3 reads CASSFYSYEQYF. CDR3 DNA: TGCGCCAGCAGCTTTTACTCCTACGAGCAGTACTTC.

V usage is TRBV7-9 and J usage is TRBJ2-7; no definite D call. Trimming took 5 bases from V and 1 from J, leaving 9 bases between them. Germline V gene data show CDR1 as SEHNR and CDR2 as FQNEAQ (reference sequence). There are 13 residues in the CDR3. The CDR3 DNA reads as TGTGCCAGCAGCCTCACAGAATCCTACGAGCAGTACTTC. This encodes CASSLTESYEQYF.

V and J are TRBV7-2 and TRBJ2-7, with D tentatively TRBD1 or TRBD2 (7 bases each). The CDR3 spans 12 residues. CDR1 and CDR2 from the germline V gene are SGHTA and FQGNSA. V lost 7 bases and J lost 4, with 11 bases in between. The CDR3 reads CASTQGGYEQYF. The CDR3, as DNA: TGTGCCAGCACCCAGGGGGGGTACGAGCAGTACTTC.

This clone was recorded only once. The chain uses TRBV28 and TRBJ2-7, with 10 bases lining up with TRBD1. Germline V lookup: CDR1 MDHEN, CDR2 SYDVKM. This CDR3 has 15 amino acids. The junction had 9 bases not matched to a gene; V was cut back by 5 bases and J by 5 bases. CDR3 sequence reads: CASSAGTGALNEQYF. DNA for the CDR3: TGTGCCAGCAGTGCCGGGACAGGGGCTCTGAACGAGCAGTACTTC.

The chain recombines TRBV9 with TRBJ1-1; D gene ambiguous. Trimming cost V 3 bases and J 1 base, with 13 bases left between them. CDR1 is SGDLS and CDR2 is YYNGEE in the germline V gene. This CDR3 is built from 15 residues. CDR3 protein: CASSERANRNTEAFF. CDR3 nucleotides: TGTGCCAGCAGCGAACGAGCAAACAGGAACACTGAAGCTTTCTTT.

The CDR3 nucleotides are TGTGCCAGCAGTTTACCCCCGGGACAGGGTCACAATGAGCAGTTCTTC. Amino acids: CASSLPPGQGHNEQFF. The chain joins TRBV27 to TRBJ2-1; 9 nucleotides line up with TRBD1. V lost 2 bases, J lost 5 bases, and 7 bases stayed unmatched. The CDR3 contains 16 residues. The germline V gene encodes CDR1 MNHEY and CDR2 SMNVEV (reference sequence).

The rearrangement links TRBV14 to TRBJ2-7, with D uncertain. Per germline, CDR1 SGHDN and CDR2 FVKESK. V was shortened by 3 bases and J by 3 bases, with 12 bases between the two germline ends. The CDR3 is 14 residues long. Here the CDR3 DNA reads TGTGCCAGCAGCCAGTTTGCTGGCGGCTACGAGCAGTACTTC. It specifies CASSQFAGGYEQYF.

The chain links TRBV5-4 to TRBJ2-3; TRBD2 matches at 8 bases. Trimming removed 10 bases from V and 4 bases from J; junction bases left unmatched: 8. The CDR3 has 13 residues. The germline gives CDR1 SGHNT, CDR2 YYREEE (reference sequence). In DNA, the CDR3 is TGTGCCGCCCAGCGGGAGCTACCAGATACGCAGTATTTT. Amino acids: CAAQRELPDTQYF.

The chain combines TRBV7-9 with TRBJ2-4; D not certain. This CDR3 is 13 amino acids long. V was cut by 4 bases and J by 5 bases, with 9 bases left in between. Per the germline V gene, CDR1 is SEHNR and CDR2 is FQNEAQ (reference sequence). CDR3 residues: CASSSSAENIQYF. CDR3 coding DNA: TGTGCCAGCAGCTCCTCCGCAGAAAACATTCAGTACTTC.

The chain employs TRBV11-2 and TRBJ2-7; possible D gene TRBD1, 5 bases. V was cut by 4 bases and J by 4 bases, with 5 bases left in between. The germline gives CDR1 SGHAT, CDR2 FQNNGV. There are 11 residues in the CDR3. The CDR3 spells CASSSGYEQYF. The CDR3 DNA is TGTGCCAGCAGCTCAGGGTACGAGCAGTACTTC.

J is TRBJ1-1 and V is TRBV19; unclear D gene. Trimming left V 1 base short and J 1 base short, with 4 bases between. This CDR3 spans 13 amino acids. The germline V gene encodes CDR1 LNHDA and CDR2 SQIVND (reference sequence). Here the CDR3 DNA reads TGTGCCAGTAGTATAGGGGGGAACACTGAAGCTTTCTTT. Translated: CASSIGGNTEAFF.

This clone was detected only a few times. The rearrangement links TRBV5-6 to TRBJ2-2, with D tentatively TRBD1 (6 bases). The CDR3 has 15 amino acids. Germline lookup yields CDR1 SGHDT and CDR2 YYEEEE. The germline V and J ends were trimmed by 4 bases and 3 bases, with 13 bases remaining between them. CDR3: CASSRDITYTGELFF. The CDR3 nucleotides read TGTGCCAGCAGCCGGGACATAACCTACACCGGGGAGCTGTTTTTT.

This rearrangement joins TRBV6-5 to TRBJ2-1, with no clear D. From germline, CDR1 is MNHEY and CDR2 SVGAGI. V was shortened by 5 bases and J by 4 bases, with 6 bases between the two germline ends. The CDR3 is 12 amino acids. In DNA form, the CDR3 reads TGTGCCAGCAGTCTAACATACAATGAGCAGTTCTTC. Protein sequence: CASSLTYNEQFF.

V is TRBV28 and J is TRBJ1-2; no firm D call. V lost 5 bases and J lost 8, with 15 bases in between. Germline values: CDR1 MDHEN, CDR2 SYDVKM. This CDR3 contains 13 residues. Here the CDR3 DNA reads TGTGCCAGCAGTGGATCCGAGCGGCAGGGCTACACCTTC. Protein product: CASSGSERQGYTF.

The chain employs TRBV30 and TRBJ1-1; TRBD1 might be the D (6 bases). CDR3 length equals 12 residues. CDR1 and CDR2 (germline): GTSNPN, SVGIG (reference sequence). The ends were cut back, 5 bases at V and 0 bases at J, with 7 bases in the middle. In DNA, the CDR3 is TGTGCCTGGGGACAGATGAACACTGAAGCTTTCTTT. It codes for CAWGQMNTEAFF.

The V gene is TRBV7-2, the J gene TRBJ2-1; 7 nucleotides match TRBD2. Germline CDR1 reads SGHTA; CDR2 reads FQGNSA. Trimming cost V 5 bases and J 3 bases; bases outside gene matches: 7. This CDR3 spans 15 amino acids. The CDR3 loop reads CASSPSGDFYNEQFF. The CDR3 coding sequence is TGTGCCAGCAGCCCCAGCGGGGATTTCTACAATGAGCAGTTCTTC.

The table lists this clone with a count of one. The rearrangement uses TRBV7-2 and TRBJ2-7; D may match TRBD1 or TRBD2 (6 bases each). Per germline, CDR1 SGHTA and CDR2 FQGNSA. The CDR3 is 15 amino acids. V lost 0 bases and J lost 3, with 12 bases in between. The CDR3 here is CASSLATSRGYEQYF. CDR3 sequence (DNA): TGTGCCAGCAGCTTAGCTACTAGCAGGGGCTACGAGCAGTACTTC.

This rearrangement joins TRBV5-1 to TRBJ2-5; 7 bases agree with TRBD1. The CDR3 covers 14 residues. Germline CDR1 is SGHRS and CDR2 is YFSETQ. V was clipped by 3 bases and J by 4 bases; unmatched bases: 6. CDR3 sequence: CASSWRQGRETQYF. DNA for the CDR3: TGCGCCAGCAGCTGGAGACAGGGCAGAGAGACCCAGTACTTC.

This clone appeared a few times. The chain joins TRBV2 to TRBJ1-5; 8 nucleotides match TRBD1. After removal of 4 bases from V and 6 bases from J, the junction contained 17 bases not matched to a gene. This CDR3 is 18 amino acids long. Germline assignment: CDR1 SNHLY and CDR2 FYNNEI. The CDR3 is CASSGPRGLFPYSQPQHF. The CDR3 nucleotides are TGTGCCAGCAGTGGTCCCAGGGGGCTGTTCCCATATAGTCAGCCCCAGCATTTT.

The chain employs TRBV5-4 and TRBJ1-1, with 7 bases matching TRBD1. The length of the CDR3 is 19 residues. Germline V gene sequence: CDR1 SGHNT, CDR2 YYREEE (reference sequence). V shed 4 bases, J shed 1 base, and the junction held 19 bases outside the gene matches. CDR3 in amino acids: CASSLADSYFDRENTEAFF. As DNA, the CDR3 is TGTGCCAGCAGCCTAGCCGATTCTTATTTTGACAGGGAGAACACTGAAGCTTTCTTT. The variable domain in full, with the rest retrieved from reference TRBV5-4 and TRBJ1-1, is ETGVTQSPTHLIKTRGQQVTLRCSSQSGHNTVSWYQQALGQGPQFIFQYYREEENGRGNFPPRFSGLQFPNYSSELNVNALELDDSALYLCASSLADSYFDRENTEAFFGQGTRLTVV.